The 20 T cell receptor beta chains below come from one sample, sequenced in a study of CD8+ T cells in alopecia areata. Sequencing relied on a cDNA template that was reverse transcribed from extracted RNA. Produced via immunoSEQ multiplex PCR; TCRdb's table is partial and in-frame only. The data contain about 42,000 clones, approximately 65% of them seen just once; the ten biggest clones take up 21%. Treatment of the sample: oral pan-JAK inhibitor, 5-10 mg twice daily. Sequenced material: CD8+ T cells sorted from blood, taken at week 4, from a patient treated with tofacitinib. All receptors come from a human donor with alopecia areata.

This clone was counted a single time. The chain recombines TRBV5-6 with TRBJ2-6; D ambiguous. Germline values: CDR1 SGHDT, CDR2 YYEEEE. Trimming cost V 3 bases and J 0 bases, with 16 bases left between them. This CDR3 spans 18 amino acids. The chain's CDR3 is CASSYPGALYSGANVLTF. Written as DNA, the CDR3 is TGTGCCAGCAGCTATCCAGGCGCCTTGTACTCTGGGGCCAACGTCCTGACTTTC.

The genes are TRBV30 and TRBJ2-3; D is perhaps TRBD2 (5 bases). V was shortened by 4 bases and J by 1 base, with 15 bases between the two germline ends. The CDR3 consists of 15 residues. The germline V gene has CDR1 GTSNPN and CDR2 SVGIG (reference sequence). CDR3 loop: CAWMVGSSRTDTQYF. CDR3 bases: TGTGCCTGGATGGTCGGGTCTAGCCGCACAGATACGCAGTATTTT.

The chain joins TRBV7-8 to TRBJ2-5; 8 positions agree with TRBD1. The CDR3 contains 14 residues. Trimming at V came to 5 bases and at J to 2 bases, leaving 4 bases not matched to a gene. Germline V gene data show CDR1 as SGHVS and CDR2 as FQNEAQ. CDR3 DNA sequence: TGTGCCAGCAGCCAGACAGGGGTACAAGAGACCCAGTACTTC. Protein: CASSQTGVQETQYF.

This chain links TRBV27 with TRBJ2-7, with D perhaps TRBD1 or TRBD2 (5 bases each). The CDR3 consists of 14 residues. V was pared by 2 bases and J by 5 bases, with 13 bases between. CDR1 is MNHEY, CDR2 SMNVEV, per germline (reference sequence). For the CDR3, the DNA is TGTGCCAGCAGTTTACAATTGGGGGAGAACGAGCAGTACTTC. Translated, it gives CASSLQLGENEQYF.

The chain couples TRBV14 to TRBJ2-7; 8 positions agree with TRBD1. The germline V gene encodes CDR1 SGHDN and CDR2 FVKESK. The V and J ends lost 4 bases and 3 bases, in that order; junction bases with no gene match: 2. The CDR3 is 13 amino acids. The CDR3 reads CASSLGQGYEQYF. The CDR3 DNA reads TGTGCCAGCAGCCTCGGACAGGGCTACGAGCAGTACTTC.

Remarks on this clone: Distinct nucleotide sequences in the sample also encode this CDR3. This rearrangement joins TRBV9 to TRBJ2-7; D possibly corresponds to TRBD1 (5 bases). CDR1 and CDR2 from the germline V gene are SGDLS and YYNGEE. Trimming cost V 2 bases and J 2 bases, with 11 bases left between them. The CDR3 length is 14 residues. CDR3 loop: CASSVGLVPYEQYF. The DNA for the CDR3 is TGTGCCAGCAGCGTGGGGCTCGTCCCCTACGAGCAGTACTTC.

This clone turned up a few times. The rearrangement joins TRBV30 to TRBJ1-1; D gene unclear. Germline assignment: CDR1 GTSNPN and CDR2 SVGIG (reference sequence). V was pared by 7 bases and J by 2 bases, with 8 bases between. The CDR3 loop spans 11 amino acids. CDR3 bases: TGTGCCTCTACAACCAACACTGAAGCTTTCTTT. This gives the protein CASTTNTEAFF.

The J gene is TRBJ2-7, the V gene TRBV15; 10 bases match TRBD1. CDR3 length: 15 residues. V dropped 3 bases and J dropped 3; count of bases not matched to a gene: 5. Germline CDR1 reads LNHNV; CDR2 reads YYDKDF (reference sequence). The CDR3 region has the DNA TGTGCCACCAGCAGCGAGACAGGGGGCCTCTACGAGCAGTACTTC. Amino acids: CATSSETGGLYEQYF.

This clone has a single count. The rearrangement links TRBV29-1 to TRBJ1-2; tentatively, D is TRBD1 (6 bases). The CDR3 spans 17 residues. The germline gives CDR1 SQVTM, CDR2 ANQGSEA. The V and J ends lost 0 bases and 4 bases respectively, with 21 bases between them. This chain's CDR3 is CSVEDLQGEDRSYGYTF. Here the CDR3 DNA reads TGCAGCGTTGAAGATCTTCAGGGAGAAGACAGGTCCTATGGCTACACCTTC.

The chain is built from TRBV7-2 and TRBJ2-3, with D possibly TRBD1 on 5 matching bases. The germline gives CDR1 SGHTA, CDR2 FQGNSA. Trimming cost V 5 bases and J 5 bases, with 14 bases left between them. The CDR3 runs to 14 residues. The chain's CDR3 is CASSLGVSGDTQYF. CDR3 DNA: TGTGCCAGCAGCCTAGGGGTTAGTGGAGATACGCAGTATTTT.

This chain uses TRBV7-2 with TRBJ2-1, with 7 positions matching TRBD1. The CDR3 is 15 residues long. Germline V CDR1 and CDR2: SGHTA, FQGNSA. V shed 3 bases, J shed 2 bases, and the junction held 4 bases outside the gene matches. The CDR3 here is CASSFRDRPYNEQFF. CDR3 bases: TGTGCCAGCAGCTTCCGGGACAGACCCTACAATGAGCAGTTCTTC.

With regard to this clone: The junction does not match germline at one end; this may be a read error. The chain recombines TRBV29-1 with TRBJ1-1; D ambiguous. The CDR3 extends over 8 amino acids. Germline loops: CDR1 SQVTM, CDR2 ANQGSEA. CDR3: CSVEEAFF. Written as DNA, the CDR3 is TGCAGCGTAGAAGAAGCTTTCTTT.

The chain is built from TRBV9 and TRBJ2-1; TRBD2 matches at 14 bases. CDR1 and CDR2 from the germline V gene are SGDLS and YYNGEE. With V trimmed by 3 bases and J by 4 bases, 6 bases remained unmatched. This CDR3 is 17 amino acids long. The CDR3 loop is CASSARTSGGLYNEQFF. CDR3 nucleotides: TGTGCCAGCAGCGCCCGGACTAGCGGGGGGCTTTACAATGAGCAGTTCTTC.

CDR3 sequence: CASSLGREQYF. CDR3 in DNA: TGTGCCAGCAGCTTGGGACGCGAGCAGTACTTC. The rearrangement links TRBV5-6 to TRBJ2-7, with D unclear. Between the trimmed V and J ends, which lost 0 bases and 6 bases, there was a span of 4 bases. Looked up from germline, CDR1 is SGHDT and CDR2 is YYEEEE. The CDR3 sequence is 11 residues long.

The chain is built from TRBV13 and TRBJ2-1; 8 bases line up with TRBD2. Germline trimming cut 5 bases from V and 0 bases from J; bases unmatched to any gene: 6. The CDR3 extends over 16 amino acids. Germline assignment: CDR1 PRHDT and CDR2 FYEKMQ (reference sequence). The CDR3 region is CASSPLAGSSYNEQFF. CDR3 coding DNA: TGTGCCAGCAGCCCCTTAGCGGGGAGCTCCTACAATGAGCAGTTCTTC. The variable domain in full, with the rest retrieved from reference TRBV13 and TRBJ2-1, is AAGVIQSPRHLIKEKRETATLKCYPIPRHDTVYWYQQGPGQDPQFLISFYEKMQSDKGSIPDRFSAQQFSDYHSELNMSSLELGDSALYFCASSPLAGSSYNEQFFGPGTRLTVL.

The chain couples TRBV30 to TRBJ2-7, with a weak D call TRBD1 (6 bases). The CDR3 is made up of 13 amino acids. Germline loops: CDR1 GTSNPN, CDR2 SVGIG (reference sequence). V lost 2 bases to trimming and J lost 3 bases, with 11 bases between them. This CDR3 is CAWSSGTNYEQYF. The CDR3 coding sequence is TGTGCCTGGAGTTCCGGGACAAACTACGAGCAGTACTTC. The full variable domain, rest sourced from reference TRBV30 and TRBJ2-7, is SQTIHQWPATLVQPVGSPLSLECTVEGTSNPNLYWYRQAAGRGLQLLFYSVGIGQISSEVPQNLSASRPQDRQFILSSKKLLLSDSGFYLCAWSSGTNYEQYFGPGTRLTVT.

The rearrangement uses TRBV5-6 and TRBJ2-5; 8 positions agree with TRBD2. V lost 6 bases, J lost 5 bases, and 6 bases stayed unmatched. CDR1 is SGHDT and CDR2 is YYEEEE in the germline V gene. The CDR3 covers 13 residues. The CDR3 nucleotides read TGTGCCAGCACCTCAGCGGGGGTGGAGACCCAGTACTTC. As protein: CASTSAGVETQYF.

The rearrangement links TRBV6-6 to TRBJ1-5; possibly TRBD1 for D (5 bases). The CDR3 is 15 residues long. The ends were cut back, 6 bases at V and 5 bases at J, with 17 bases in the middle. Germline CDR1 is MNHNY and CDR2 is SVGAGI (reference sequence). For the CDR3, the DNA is TGTGCCAGCAGACCCCCAGGGCCCCGGTATCAGCCCCAGCATTTT. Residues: CASRPPGPRYQPQHF.

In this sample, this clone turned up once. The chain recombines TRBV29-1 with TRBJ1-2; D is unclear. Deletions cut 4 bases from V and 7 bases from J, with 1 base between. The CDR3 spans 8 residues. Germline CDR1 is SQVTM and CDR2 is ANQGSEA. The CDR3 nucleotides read TGCAGCGTTGCTGGCTACACCTTC. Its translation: CSVAGYTF.

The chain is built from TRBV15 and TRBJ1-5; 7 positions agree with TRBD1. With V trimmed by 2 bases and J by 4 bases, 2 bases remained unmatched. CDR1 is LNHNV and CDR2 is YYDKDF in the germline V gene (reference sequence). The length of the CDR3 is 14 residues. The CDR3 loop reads CATSRYRGNQPQHF. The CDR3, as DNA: TGTGCCACCAGCAGATACAGGGGAAATCAGCCCCAGCATTTT.